This is a list of T cell receptor beta chains from one sample in a study of T cell repertoires in cytomegalovirus infection. TCRdb ran MiXCR on the reads and lists one entry per CDR3 protein. This table has more than 650,000 distinct CDR3 sequences, less than 40% appearing once. Sequencing was performed on PBMCs. These receptors came from a human donor in good health (CMV status not recorded). Some clones in this sample may be carry-over from other donors' samples. Each CDR3 is given with its conserved first and last residue. The D gene is left open where the match is weak. Only some rows state a clone size, as once, few, many or a class for expanded clones.

V gene: TRBV20-1; J gene: TRBJ2-7; CDR3 length: 14; D gene: .; clone size: .; CDR3 DNA: TGCAGTGTCCCAAACAGGAGAAGCATCTACGAGCAGTACTTC; CDR3 protein: CSVPNRRSIYEQYF
V gene: TRBV12-3/TRBV12-4; J gene: TRBJ2-1; CDR3 length: 17; D gene: .; clone size: .; CDR3 DNA: TGTGCCAGCAGCCCATCCACCGGGACGACCCCATACAATGAGCAGTTCTTC; CDR3 protein: CASSPSTGTTPYNEQFF
V gene: TRBV7-2; J gene: TRBJ2-1; CDR3 length: 15; D gene: .; clone size: .; CDR3 DNA: TGTGCCAGCAGCTTCCAGGGGGGAATCGGCAATGAGCAGTTCTTC; CDR3 protein: CASSFQGGIGNEQFF
V gene: TRBV28; J gene: TRBJ2-2; CDR3 length: 17; D gene: .; clone size: few; CDR3 DNA: TGTGCCAGCAGCTACCCAGAACTGCGCCCGAACACCGGGGAGCTGTTTTTT; CDR3 protein: CASSYPELRPNTGELFF
V gene: TRBV6-2/TRBV6-3; J gene: TRBJ2-5; CDR3 length: 14; D gene: .; clone size: .; CDR3 DNA: TGTGCCAGCCAGAGACGTTCTTCCCAGGAGACCCATTACTTC; CDR3 protein: CASQRRSSQETHYF
V gene: TRBV27; J gene: TRBJ2-7; CDR3 length: 13; D gene: .; clone size: .; CDR3 DNA: TGTGCCAGCAGTCCCCGGGTCACCTACGAGCAGTACTTC; CDR3 protein: CASSPRVTYEQYF
V gene: TRBV12-3/TRBV12-4; J gene: TRBJ2-7; CDR3 length: 15; D gene: TRBD1; clone size: .; CDR3 DNA: TGTGCCAGCAGTCCGGCCGGGACAGGAGGGCGCGAGCAGTACTTC; CDR3 protein: CASSPAGTGGREQYF
V gene: TRBV28; J gene: TRBJ1-1; CDR3 length: 11; D gene: .; clone size: many; CDR3 DNA: TGTGCCAGTAGTACATTTTATGAAGCTTTCTTT; CDR3 protein: CASSTFYEAFF
V gene: TRBV7-3; J gene: TRBJ1-1; CDR3 length: 14; D gene: .; clone size: .; CDR3 DNA: TGTGCCAGCAGCTTAACGAGGGAGAACACTGAAGCTTTCTTT; CDR3 protein: CASSLTRENTEAFF
V gene: TRBV7-6; J gene: TRBJ2-2; CDR3 length: 15; D gene: .; clone size: .; CDR3 DNA: TGTGCCAGCAGCTTAAGGAGTAGCGCGGCCGGGGAGCTGTTTTTT; CDR3 protein: CASSLRSSAAGELFF
V gene: TRBV28; J gene: TRBJ2-7; CDR3 length: 16; D gene: TRBD1; clone size: .; CDR3 DNA: TGTGCCAGCAACTCTGACAAACAGGGGGTTTTCGACGAGCAGTACTTC; CDR3 protein: CASNSDKQGVFDEQYF
V gene: TRBV7-9; J gene: TRBJ1-5; CDR3 length: 21; D gene: .; clone size: .; CDR3 DNA: TGTGCCAGCAGCTTAGGGGTCAGTTGGGGCCCGAGCCTCTATAGCAATCAGCCCCAGCATTTT; CDR3 protein: CASSLGVSWGPSLYSNQPQHF
V gene: TRBV11-2; J gene: TRBJ1-3; CDR3 length: 16; D gene: TRBD1; clone size: few; CDR3 DNA: TGTGCCAGCAGCTTAACAGGGGGCGTATCTGGAAACACCATATATTTT; CDR3 protein: CASSLTGGVSGNTIYF
V gene: TRBV6-2/TRBV6-3; J gene: TRBJ2-2; CDR3 length: 14; D gene: TRBD2; clone size: .; CDR3 DNA: TGTGCCAGCCTCGGGACTATAAACACCGGGGAGCTGTTTTTT; CDR3 protein: CASLGTINTGELFF
V gene: TRBV19; J gene: TRBJ2-1; CDR3 length: 14; D gene: .; clone size: .; CDR3 DNA: TGTGCCAGTAGTATACCCGGGGGCTACAATGAGCAGTTCTTC; CDR3 protein: CASSIPGGYNEQFF
V gene: TRBV28; J gene: TRBJ2-7; CDR3 length: 14; D gene: TRBD1; clone size: few; CDR3 DNA: TGTGCCAGCATCCGGGACAGGGGGCCCTACGAGCAGTACTTC; CDR3 protein: CASIRDRGPYEQYF
V gene: TRBV5-4; J gene: TRBJ2-1; CDR3 length: 14; D gene: TRBD2; clone size: few; CDR3 DNA: TGTGCCAGCAGCTTGGGACTAGCGTACGTTGAGCAGTTCTTC; CDR3 protein: CASSLGLAYVEQFF
V gene: TRBV28; J gene: TRBJ1-1; CDR3 length: 13; D gene: .; clone size: .; CDR3 DNA: TGTGCCAGCAGTCTGTGCTTATACACTGAAGCTTTCTTT; CDR3 protein: CASSLCLYTEAFF
V gene: TRBV7-3; J gene: TRBJ2-1; CDR3 length: 15; D gene: TRBD1; clone size: .; CDR3 DNA: TGTGCCAGCAGCTCAGCTACGGACAGGGCTAGGGAGCAGTTCTTC; CDR3 protein: CASSSATDRAREQFF
V gene: TRBV5-5; J gene: TRBJ2-1; CDR3 length: 17; D gene: TRBD2; clone size: .; CDR3 DNA: TGTGCCAGCAGCTTGGTTGTCGGGACTAGTAGGGTCAATGAGCAGTTCTTC; CDR3 protein: CASSLVVGTSRVNEQFF
V gene: TRBV7-2; J gene: TRBJ1-1; CDR3 length: 13; D gene: .; clone size: many; CDR3 DNA: TGTGCCAGCAGTACAGGGTCTTGGACTGAAGCTTTCTTT; CDR3 protein: CASSTGSWTEAFF
V gene: TRBV9; J gene: TRBJ1-4; CDR3 length: 15; D gene: TRBD1; clone size: .; CDR3 DNA: TGTGCCAGCAGCGAGTGGGGACAGCCTAATGAAAAACTGTTTTTT; CDR3 protein: CASSEWGQPNEKLFF
V gene: TRBV11-2; J gene: TRBJ2-7; CDR3 length: 15; D gene: TRBD2; clone size: .; CDR3 DNA: TGTGCCAGCAGCCCCCTGACTAGCGGGAGATACGAGCAGTACTTC; CDR3 protein: CASSPLTSGRYEQYF
V gene: TRBV10-3; J gene: TRBJ1-3; CDR3 length: 14; D gene: .; clone size: .; CDR3 DNA: TGTGCCATCAGTGTAGGGACCCGTGGAAACACCATATATTTT; CDR3 protein: CAISVGTRGNTIYF
V gene: TRBV12-3/TRBV12-4; J gene: TRBJ1-1; CDR3 length: 13; D gene: .; clone size: many; CDR3 DNA: TGTGCCAGCACACGAGGGGGGAACACTGAAGCTTTCTTT; CDR3 protein: CASTRGGNTEAFF
V gene: TRBV2; J gene: TRBJ2-6; CDR3 length: 12; D gene: TRBD2; clone size: few; CDR3 DNA: TGTGCCAGCAGTGTTTCGGGGGGCGTCCTGACTTTC; CDR3 protein: CASSVSGGVLTF
V gene: TRBV28; J gene: TRBJ1-6; CDR3 length: 12; D gene: .; clone size: few; CDR3 DNA: TGTGCCAGCAGTGAGGGGGATTCACCCCTCCACTTT; CDR3 protein: CASSEGDSPLHF
V gene: TRBV2; J gene: TRBJ2-1; CDR3 length: 15; D gene: TRBD1; clone size: few; CDR3 DNA: TGTGCCAGCAGGTCCGACAGGGAAGTCTACAATGAGCAGTTCTTC; CDR3 protein: CASRSDREVYNEQFF
V gene: TRBV7-8; J gene: TRBJ2-5; CDR3 length: 16; D gene: .; clone size: few; CDR3 DNA: TGTGCCAGCAGCGCTCGAAAGCCGGCTCCGGGGGAGACCCAGTACTTC; CDR3 protein: CASSARKPAPGETQYF
V gene: TRBV4-1; J gene: TRBJ2-2; CDR3 length: 15; D gene: .; clone size: few; CDR3 DNA: TGCGCCAGCAGCCAAGGTCGACAGTACACCGGGGAGCTGTTTTTT; CDR3 protein: CASSQGRQYTGELFF
V gene: TRBV19; J gene: TRBJ2-2; CDR3 length: 14; D gene: .; clone size: .; CDR3 DNA: TGTGCCAGTAGTATAACGCAGGCCACCGGGGAGCTGTTTTTT; CDR3 protein: CASSITQATGELFF
V gene: TRBV14; J gene: TRBJ2-2; CDR3 length: 13; D gene: .; clone size: few; CDR3 DNA: TGTGCCAGCAGCCAAGACAGGACCGGGGAGCTGTTTTTT; CDR3 protein: CASSQDRTGELFF
V gene: TRBV19; J gene: TRBJ1-1; CDR3 length: 15; D gene: .; clone size: .; CDR3 DNA: TGTGCCAGTAGTATAGGTCCCGTTTCCGCCACTGAAGCTTTCTTT; CDR3 protein: CASSIGPVSATEAFF
V gene: TRBV4-1; J gene: TRBJ1-1; CDR3 length: 12; D gene: .; clone size: .; CDR3 DNA: TGCGCCAGCAGCCAACTAGACAGTGAAGCTTTCTTT; CDR3 protein: CASSQLDSEAFF
V gene: TRBV7-2; J gene: TRBJ2-5; CDR3 length: 15; D gene: TRBD2; clone size: few; CDR3 DNA: TGTGCCAGCAGCTTAGTCGTGGGAGGGCCCAAGACCCAGTACTTC; CDR3 protein: CASSLVVGGPKTQYF
V gene: TRBV7-9; J gene: TRBJ2-6; CDR3 length: 19; D gene: TRBD1; clone size: few; CDR3 DNA: TGTGCCAGCAGCTTACCCACCGGGACAGAAGGCTCTGGGGCCAACGTCCTGACTTTC; CDR3 protein: CASSLPTGTEGSGANVLTF
V gene: TRBV12-3/TRBV12-4; J gene: TRBJ1-2; CDR3 length: 15; D gene: .; clone size: few; CDR3 DNA: TGTGCCAGCAGGATCACCGGGACCGACGCCTATGGCTACACCTTC; CDR3 protein: CASRITGTDAYGYTF
V gene: TRBV5-6; J gene: TRBJ1-1; CDR3 length: 11; D gene: .; clone size: .; CDR3 DNA: TGTGCCAGCAGCTTCGGACAGAAAGCTTTCTTT; CDR3 protein: CASSFGQKAFF
V gene: TRBV6-6; J gene: TRBJ2-4; CDR3 length: 13; D gene: .; clone size: .; CDR3 DNA: TGTGCCAGCAGTTACGCAGGGTCCAGCATTCAGTACTTC; CDR3 protein: CASSYAGSSIQYF
V gene: TRBV4-2; J gene: TRBJ1-5; CDR3 length: 15; D gene: .; clone size: few; CDR3 DNA: TGTGCCAGCAGCCAAGAGCCCGGGGGCCGACAGCCCCAGCATTTT; CDR3 protein: CASSQEPGGRQPQHF
V gene: TRBV20-1; J gene: TRBJ1-5; CDR3 length: 16; D gene: TRBD1; clone size: .; CDR3 DNA: TGCAGTGCTTGGGGACAGAGGAACTATAGCAATCAGCCCCAGCATTTT; CDR3 protein: CSAWGQRNYSNQPQHF
V gene: TRBV29-1; J gene: TRBJ2-5; CDR3 length: 13; D gene: TRBD1; clone size: .; CDR3 DNA: TGCAGCGTTGAACCGGGACAGGGAAAGACCCAGTACTTC; CDR3 protein: CSVEPGQGKTQYF
V gene: TRBV7-4; J gene: TRBJ2-1; CDR3 length: 15; D gene: TRBD1; clone size: few; CDR3 DNA: TGTGCCAGCAGCTTAGCCGGGACAGGGACCGGTGAGCAGTTCTTC; CDR3 protein: CASSLAGTGTGEQFF
V gene: TRBV6-2/TRBV6-3; J gene: TRBJ1-1; CDR3 length: 16; D gene: TRBD1; clone size: few; CDR3 DNA: TGTGCCAGCAGTTCCTCCCGCCCAGGGGGCCTCACTGAAGCTTTCTTT; CDR3 protein: CASSSSRPGGLTEAFF
V gene: TRBV6-6; J gene: TRBJ2-1; CDR3 length: 15; D gene: .; clone size: .; CDR3 DNA: TGTGCCAGCAACTTTGGGGGGGCCTCCTACAATGAGCAGTTCTTC; CDR3 protein: CASNFGGASYNEQFF
V gene: TRBV28; J gene: TRBJ2-3; CDR3 length: 13; D gene: .; clone size: once; CDR3 DNA: TGTGCCAACATCCGGCAGTACCAGGATACGCAGTATTTT; CDR3 protein: CANIRQYQDTQYF
V gene: TRBV7-2; J gene: TRBJ1-3; CDR3 length: 17; D gene: .; clone size: many; CDR3 DNA: TGTGCCAGCAGCTCTACTGCGACAGATTACTCTGGAAACACCATATATTTT; CDR3 protein: CASSSTATDYSGNTIYF
V gene: TRBV28; J gene: TRBJ2-4; CDR3 length: 14; D gene: TRBD1; clone size: few; CDR3 DNA: TGTGCCAGCAGCCGACAGGGGGCACGGAACATTCAGTACTTC; CDR3 protein: CASSRQGARNIQYF
V gene: TRBV20-1; J gene: TRBJ2-7; CDR3 length: 14; D gene: .; clone size: few; CDR3 DNA: TGCAGTGCTAGAGTTGGAAACCCAAAACTCGAGCAGTACTTC; CDR3 protein: CSARVGNPKLEQYF
V gene: TRBV20-1; J gene: TRBJ1-5; CDR3 length: 15; D gene: TRBD1; clone size: .; CDR3 DNA: TGCAGTGCTAGAGATCCGGGACAGGGCAATCAGCCCCAGCATTTT; CDR3 protein: CSARDPGQGNQPQHF
V gene: TRBV6-5; J gene: TRBJ1-6; CDR3 length: 15; D gene: .; clone size: .; CDR3 DNA: TGTGCCAGCACCGCAGGGAGCTCCTATAATTCACCCCTCCACTTT; CDR3 protein: CASTAGSSYNSPLHF
V gene: TRBV29-1; J gene: TRBJ1-6; CDR3 length: 13; D gene: .; clone size: few; CDR3 DNA: TGCAGCGTTCGTACCGATCAAAATTCACCCCTCCACTTT; CDR3 protein: CSVRTDQNSPLHF
V gene: TRBV18; J gene: TRBJ1-1; CDR3 length: 14; D gene: TRBD1; clone size: .; CDR3 DNA: TGTGCCAGCACCGGGGACAGGATGAACACTGAAGCTTTCTTT; CDR3 protein: CASTGDRMNTEAFF
V gene: TRBV29-1; J gene: TRBJ1-1; CDR3 length: 12; D gene: .; clone size: many; CDR3 DNA: TGCAGCGTTAGAACAGGCGGCAGCGGAGCTTTCTTT; CDR3 protein: CSVRTGGSGAFF
V gene: TRBV7-2; J gene: TRBJ2-4; CDR3 length: 17; D gene: .; clone size: few; CDR3 DNA: TGTGCCAGCAGCTTACTCGCAGGACGACTAGCCAAAAACATTCAGTACTTC; CDR3 protein: CASSLLAGRLAKNIQYF